Following are 30 T cell receptor beta chains from one sample sequenced in a study of a mutant IDH1 vaccine in newly diagnosed glioma. The table came from immunoSEQ multiplex PCR; TCRdb's copy has only in-frame clones and leaves some out. The sample holds tens of thousands of clones; about 81% are singletons and the top ten take about 8.1%. Time point defined: week 23, last vaccination. Vaccine doses each comprised 300 ug of mutant IDH1 20-mer peptide, with topical imiquimod. No antigens are known for them. The sample in question was PBMCs, obtained from a glioma patient whose treatment included an IDH1 peptide vaccine. The receptor set was obtained from a woman in her thirties or forties with glioma. Some clones in this sample may be carry-over from other donors' samples.

There are a few counts of this clone. The chain carries TRBV15 and TRBJ1-6, with D possibly matching TRBD1 (5 bases). Germline-derived CDR1 and CDR2 are LNHNV and YYDKDF (reference sequence). This CDR3 has 14 amino acids. V gave up 0 bases and J gave up 9 bases, with 9 bases separating them. CDR3 DNA sequence: TGTGCCACCAGCAGAGATCAGGGAGGTTCACCCCTCCACTTT. Translated: CATSRDQGGSPLHF.

The gene calls are TRBV14 and TRBJ2-5, with TRBD1 identical over 9 bases. The CDR3 has 16 residues. Germline loops: CDR1 SGHDN, CDR2 FVKESK. V lost 1 base and J lost 5; bases outside the gene matches: 8. The CDR3 loop reads CASSQGRTGVRETQYF. The DNA of the CDR3 is TGTGCCAGCAGCCAAGGGCGGACAGGGGTCCGGGAGACCCAGTACTTC. Drawing the rest from reference TRBV14 and TRBJ2-5, the complete variable domain is EAGVTQFPSHSVIEKGQTVTLRCDPISGHDNLYWYRRVMGKEIKFLLHFVKESKQDESGMPNNRFLAERTGGTYSTLKVQPAELEDSGVYFCASSQGRTGVRETQYFGPGTRLLVL.

This rearrangement joins TRBV29-1 to TRBJ1-5, with 9 bases that match TRBD1. Germline CDR1 reads SQVTM; CDR2 reads ANQGSEA. The CDR3 is 13 amino acids. The V gene end was trimmed by 6 bases and the J gene end by 1 base; junction bases not matched to a gene: 1. This CDR3 is CSVGTGSNQPQHF. In nucleotides, the CDR3 is TGCAGCGTGGGGACAGGGAGCAATCAGCCCCAGCATTTT.

The chain links TRBV14 to TRBJ2-5; D possibly uses TRBD1 or TRBD2 (5 bases each). Deletions cut 0 bases from V and 6 bases from J, with 11 bases between. This CDR3 has 14 residues. Germline V gives CDR1 SGHDN, CDR2 FVKESK. The chain's CDR3 is CASSQDEGSQTQYF. The DNA of the CDR3 is TGTGCCAGCAGCCAAGATGAGGGGTCGCAGACCCAGTACTTC.

This chain links TRBV19 with TRBJ2-2; the match to TRBD1 covers 8 bases. The CDR3 totals 15 residues. Unmatched junction bases numbered 7, after V lost 3 bases and J lost 7 bases. Looked up from germline, CDR1 is LNHDA and CDR2 is SQIVND (reference sequence). DNA for the CDR3: TGTGCCAGTAGTATCCAGGGGGCGCGGGGCGGGGAGCTGTTTTTT. Translating gives CASSIQGARGGELFF.

This clone was observed once. This chain joins TRBV27 and TRBJ2-2; 11 bases agree with TRBD2. The V gene end was trimmed by 3 bases and the J gene end by 0 bases; junction bases not matched to a gene: 6. There are 18 residues in the CDR3. CDR1 and CDR2 from the germline V gene are MNHEY and SMNVEV (reference sequence). As DNA, the CDR3 is TGTGCCAGCAGTTTCCGAACTAGCGGGGGAACGAACACCGGGGAGCTGTTTTTT. As protein: CASSFRTSGGTNTGELFF.

The genes are TRBV10-1 and TRBJ2-5, with D unclear. The CDR3 loop spans 12 amino acids. CDR1 WNHNN and CDR2 SYGVQD come from the germline V gene (reference sequence). The V end lost 0 bases, the J end lost 5 bases, and 4 bases lay between the germline ends. Here the CDR3 reads CASSESRETQYF. The CDR3 DNA reads TGCGCCAGCAGTGAGTCCCGGGAGACCCAGTACTTC.

This chain joins TRBV30 and TRBJ2-5; D possibly corresponds to TRBD2 (6 bases). V was cut by 2 bases and J by 3 bases, with 10 bases left in between. CDR3 length: 13 residues. The germline V gene encodes CDR1 GTSNPN and CDR2 SVGIG (reference sequence). The CDR3 protein is CAWSPPGEETQYF. In nucleotides, the CDR3 is TGTGCCTGGAGTCCACCGGGAGAAGAGACCCAGTACTTC.

The genes are TRBV30 and TRBJ2-1, with D perhaps TRBD1 or TRBD2 (5 bases each). The CDR3 length is 14 residues. The germline CDR1 and CDR2 sequences are GTSNPN and SVGIG (reference sequence). V was cut by 0 bases and J by 4 bases, with 10 bases left in between. The CDR3 coding sequence is TGTGCCTGGAGTGTCGGGACCGTTTACAATGAGCAGTTCTTC. Its translation: CAWSVGTVYNEQFF.

This clone has a single count. The J gene is TRBJ2-2, the V gene TRBV6-6, with D hard to call. CDR1 MNHNY and CDR2 SVGAGI come from the germline V gene (reference sequence). CDR3 length: 14 residues. Between the trimmed V and J ends, which lost 3 bases and 0 bases, there was a span of 5 bases. CDR3: CASSYGANTGELFF. The CDR3 coding sequence is TGTGCCAGCAGTTATGGGGCGAACACCGGGGAGCTGTTTTTT.

The chain employs TRBV19 and TRBJ2-7; D unresolved. This CDR3 spans 14 amino acids. V lost 2 bases and J lost 2, with 10 bases in between. The germline gives CDR1 LNHDA, CDR2 SQIVND (reference sequence). CDR3 sequence reads: CASSITAGAYEQYF. CDR3 nucleotide sequence: TGTGCCAGTAGTATAACGGCCGGAGCCTACGAGCAGTACTTC.

The genes are TRBV10-3 and TRBJ2-5; 8 nucleotides line up with TRBD2. This CDR3 contains 16 residues. Germline V gene sequence: CDR1 ENHRY, CDR2 SYGVKD. Trimming at V came to 7 bases and at J to 5 bases, leaving 15 bases not matched to a gene. CDR3 sequence: CAIMGNSGDQRETQYF. The CDR3 nucleotides read TGTGCCATCATGGGGAATAGCGGGGACCAAAGGGAGACCCAGTACTTC.

The rearrangement uses TRBV5-6 and TRBJ2-7, with a weak D call TRBD2 (7 bases). The CDR3 has 15 amino acids. Germline V gives CDR1 SGHDT, CDR2 YYEEEE. V gave up 2 bases and J gave up 3 bases, with 15 bases separating them. The CDR3 protein is CASSLPGGPLYEQYF. For the CDR3, the DNA is TGTGCCAGCAGCTTACCGGGGGGCCCCCTCTACGAGCAGTACTTC.

V and J are TRBV18 and TRBJ2-1, with TRBD2 identical over 10 bases. V was pared by 3 bases and J by 7 bases, with 9 bases of the junction left unmatched. The CDR3 length is 16 residues. Germline V gene sequence: CDR1 KGHSH, CDR2 LQKENI. The CDR3 spells CASSPFSGGLSNEQFF. CDR3 coding DNA: TGTGCCAGCTCACCCTTTAGCGGGGGGCTAAGTAATGAGCAGTTCTTC. Using reference TRBV18 and TRBJ2-1 for the parts outside the CDR3, the full variable domain is NAGVMQNPRHLVRRRGQEARLRCSPMKGHSHVYWYRQLPEEGLKFMVYLQKENIIDESGMPKERFSAEFPKEGPSILRIQQVVRGDSAAYFCASSPFSGGLSNEQFFGPGTRLTVL.

The chain joins TRBV5-6 to TRBJ1-1; the D gene is possibly TRBD1 (5 bases). The CDR3 covers 14 residues. Germline assignment: CDR1 SGHDT and CDR2 YYEEEE. Trimming cost V 4 bases and J 0 bases, with 10 bases left between them. The CDR3 loop is CASSPGRLNTEAFF. The CDR3 nucleotides read TGTGCCAGCAGCCCGGGACGGCTGAACACTGAAGCTTTCTTT. Complete variable domain (other parts from reference TRBV5-6 and TRBJ1-1): DAGVTQSPTHLIKTRGQQVTLRCSPKSGHDTVSWYQQALGQGPQFIFQYYEEEERQRGNFPDRFSGHQFPNYSSELNVNALLLGDSALYLCASSPGRLNTEAFFGQGTRLTVV.

This chain links TRBV27 with TRBJ2-3; a weak D match, TRBD1 (5 bases). V was clipped by 3 bases and J by 14 bases, with 12 bases between them. The germline CDR1 and CDR2 sequences are MNHEY and SMNVEV (reference sequence). This CDR3 contains 11 residues. The DNA of the CDR3 is TGTGCCAGCAGTTTCGGAAGGGGATGGTATTTT. Its protein is CASSFGRGWYF.

This sequence joins TRBV9 and TRBJ2-3, with 10 bases aligning to TRBD2. J was trimmed by 4 bases and V by 2 bases; bases with no gene match: 7. There are 16 residues in the CDR3. Germline CDR1 and CDR2: SGDLS and YYNGEE. CDR3 in amino acids: CASSVRAGGPADTQYF. The CDR3 coding sequence is TGTGCCAGCAGCGTGAGAGCGGGGGGGCCAGCAGATACGCAGTATTTT.

The chain employs TRBV14 and TRBJ2-7, with D tentatively TRBD2 (7 bases). The V end was cut by 4 bases, the J end by 3 bases, with 16 bases between. Germline V lookup: CDR1 SGHDN, CDR2 FVKESK. The CDR3 extends over 15 amino acids. CDR3 sequence (DNA): TGTGCCAGCAGCCCACGGGGGGCCTTGTACTACGAGCAGTACTTC. It encodes CASSPRGALYYEQYF. The complete variable domain, with remaining parts taken from reference TRBV14 and TRBJ2-7, reads EAGVTQFPSHSVIEKGQTVTLRCDPISGHDNLYWYRRVMGKEIKFLLHFVKESKQDESGMPNNRFLAERTGGTYSTLKVQPAELEDSGVYFCASSPRGALYYEQYFGPGTRLTVT.

The chain carries TRBV13 and TRBJ1-1; D gene ambiguous. The CDR3 has 13 amino acids. Per the germline V gene, CDR1 is PRHDT and CDR2 is FYEKMQ (reference sequence). V gave up 2 bases and J gave up 4 bases, with 8 bases separating them. The CDR3 loop is CASSLLGGTEAFF. CDR3 nucleotide sequence: TGTGCCAGCAGCTTATTAGGAGGCACTGAAGCTTTCTTT.

The chain combines TRBV2 with TRBJ1-2, with D perhaps matching TRBD1 (6 bases). CDR1 and CDR2 (germline): SNHLY, FYNNEI. V was trimmed by 8 bases and J by 2 bases, leaving 18 bases between them. CDR3 size: 15 residues. The CDR3 reads CASRLSGTTNYGYTF. Here the CDR3 DNA reads TGTGCCAGCCGGCTATCCGGGACAACCAACTATGGCTACACCTTC.

As DNA, the CDR3 is TGTGCCAGTAGTCCACGACAGGTGAATCAGCCCCAGCATTTT. This sequence encodes CASSPRQVNQPQHF. This chain connects TRBV19 to TRBJ1-5, with a tentative D call TRBD1 (6 bases). Trimming took 5 bases from V and 4 from J, leaving 12 bases between them. Germline-derived CDR1 and CDR2 are LNHDA and SQIVND (reference sequence). The CDR3 has 14 amino acids. Filled out from reference TRBV19 and TRBJ1-5, the complete variable domain reads DGGITQSPKYLFRKEGQNVTLSCEQNLNHDAMYWYRQDPGQGLRLIYYSQIVNDFQKGDIAEGYSVSREKKESFPLTVTSAQKNPTAFYLCASSPRQVNQPQHFGDGTRLSIL.

The chain combines TRBV21-1 with TRBJ1-1. TRBV21-1 is recorded as a pseudogene. This CDR3 spans 14 amino acids. The CDR3 nucleotides read TGTGCCAGCATAAAGGGTAAGGAGGACACTGAAGCTTTCTTT. It encodes CASIKGKEDTEAFF.

The chain joins TRBV6-6 to TRBJ2-7, with 11 bases that match TRBD1. This CDR3 spans 14 amino acids. J gave up 2 bases and V 5 bases, and 2 bases lay outside the gene matches. Germline assignment: CDR1 MNHNY and CDR2 SVGAGI (reference sequence). As DNA, the CDR3 is TGTGCCAGCAGTCCGGACAGGGGGCCCTACGAGCAGTACTTC. Translation gives CASSPDRGPYEQYF.

This clone was counted a few times. The rearrangement joins TRBV30 to TRBJ1-5; maybe TRBD1 (5 bases). The CDR3 is 13 amino acids. The germline CDR1 and CDR2 sequences are GTSNPN and SVGIG (reference sequence). V gave up 3 bases and J gave up 2 bases, with 8 bases separating them. Written as DNA, the CDR3 is TGTGCCTGGAGCGGGACTCGCAATCAGCCCCAGCATTTT. Encoded protein: CAWSGTRNQPQHF.

CDR3: CAWSRTRTEAFF. The CDR3 nucleotides read TGTGCCTGGAGTAGGACCCGGACTGAAGCTTTCTTT. This chain connects TRBV30 to TRBJ1-1; no clear D gene. The V end lost 2 bases, the J end lost 5 bases, and 9 bases lay between the germline ends. The CDR3 is made up of 12 amino acids. Per the germline V gene, CDR1 is GTSNPN and CDR2 is SVGIG (reference sequence).

The rearrangement uses TRBV7-2 and TRBJ1-2; TRBD1 agrees at 8 bases. This CDR3 has 15 amino acids. The V and J ends lost 5 bases and 4 bases, in that order; junction bases with no gene match: 9. Germline CDR1 SGHTA, CDR2 FQGNSA. CDR3 coding DNA: TGTGCCAGCAGCCCAAACAGGGGGGCCCGCTATGGCTACACCTTC. Translation gives CASSPNRGARYGYTF.

The genes are TRBV27 and TRBJ2-7; TRBD2 matches 8 bases. In germline, CDR1 is MNHEY, CDR2 SMNVEV (reference sequence). The length of the CDR3 is 12 residues. V shed 7 bases, J shed 6 bases, and the junction held 5 bases outside the gene matches. The CDR3 DNA sequence: TGTGCCAGCACCCGGGAGGGGAGCGAGCAGTACTTC. It encodes CASTREGSEQYF.

This clone was counted a few times. The J gene is TRBJ2-3, the V gene TRBV7-2, with D perhaps given as TRBD1 or TRBD2 (6 bases each). The length of the CDR3 is 17 residues. CDR1 is SGHTA, CDR2 FQGNSA, per germline. Between the trimmed V and J ends, which lost 5 bases and 4 bases, there was a span of 22 bases. CDR3 sequence reads: CASSVRSGAGGADTQYF. The CDR3 region has the DNA TGTGCCAGCAGCGTAAGGTCGGGGGCTGGTGGGGCAGATACGCAGTATTTT.

This clone was seen only once. The V and J genes are TRBV6-1 and TRBJ1-1; D possibly corresponds to TRBD1 (6 bases). This CDR3 is 14 amino acids long. Germline V gene lookup returns CDR1 MNHNS and CDR2 SASEGT. V lost 11 bases and J 2 bases, leaving 18 bases between the germline ends. The CDR3 sequence is CAGAMGAGNTEAFF. CDR3 in DNA: TGTGCCGGAGCGATGGGGGCAGGAAACACTGAAGCTTTCTTT.

The chain links TRBV6-1 to TRBJ2-5; 8 bases map to TRBD2. There are 14 residues in the CDR3. Germline lookup yields CDR1 MNHNS and CDR2 SASEGT. The ends lost 4 bases at V and 4 bases at J; junction bases unmatched: 5. This CDR3 is CASSVTSVGETQYF. CDR3 in DNA: TGTGCCAGCAGTGTGACTAGCGTGGGAGAGACCCAGTACTTC.